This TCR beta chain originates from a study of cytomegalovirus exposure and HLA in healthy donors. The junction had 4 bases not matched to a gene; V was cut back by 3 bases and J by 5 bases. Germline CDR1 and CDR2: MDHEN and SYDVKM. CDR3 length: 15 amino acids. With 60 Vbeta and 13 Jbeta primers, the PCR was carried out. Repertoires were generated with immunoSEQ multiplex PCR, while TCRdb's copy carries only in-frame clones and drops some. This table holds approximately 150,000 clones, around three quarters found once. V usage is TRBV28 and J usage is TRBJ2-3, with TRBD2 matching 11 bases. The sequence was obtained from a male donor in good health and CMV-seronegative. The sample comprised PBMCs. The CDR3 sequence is CASSFSGGALDTQYF. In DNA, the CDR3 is TGTGCCAGCAGTTTTAGCGGGGGGGCCCTAGATACGCAGTATTTT. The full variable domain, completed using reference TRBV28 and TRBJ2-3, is DVKVTQSSRYLVKRTGEKVFLECVQDMDHENMFWYRQDPGLGLRLIYFSYDVKMKEKGDIPEGYSVSREKKERFSLILESASTNQTSMYLCASSFSGGALDTQYFGPGTRLTVL.